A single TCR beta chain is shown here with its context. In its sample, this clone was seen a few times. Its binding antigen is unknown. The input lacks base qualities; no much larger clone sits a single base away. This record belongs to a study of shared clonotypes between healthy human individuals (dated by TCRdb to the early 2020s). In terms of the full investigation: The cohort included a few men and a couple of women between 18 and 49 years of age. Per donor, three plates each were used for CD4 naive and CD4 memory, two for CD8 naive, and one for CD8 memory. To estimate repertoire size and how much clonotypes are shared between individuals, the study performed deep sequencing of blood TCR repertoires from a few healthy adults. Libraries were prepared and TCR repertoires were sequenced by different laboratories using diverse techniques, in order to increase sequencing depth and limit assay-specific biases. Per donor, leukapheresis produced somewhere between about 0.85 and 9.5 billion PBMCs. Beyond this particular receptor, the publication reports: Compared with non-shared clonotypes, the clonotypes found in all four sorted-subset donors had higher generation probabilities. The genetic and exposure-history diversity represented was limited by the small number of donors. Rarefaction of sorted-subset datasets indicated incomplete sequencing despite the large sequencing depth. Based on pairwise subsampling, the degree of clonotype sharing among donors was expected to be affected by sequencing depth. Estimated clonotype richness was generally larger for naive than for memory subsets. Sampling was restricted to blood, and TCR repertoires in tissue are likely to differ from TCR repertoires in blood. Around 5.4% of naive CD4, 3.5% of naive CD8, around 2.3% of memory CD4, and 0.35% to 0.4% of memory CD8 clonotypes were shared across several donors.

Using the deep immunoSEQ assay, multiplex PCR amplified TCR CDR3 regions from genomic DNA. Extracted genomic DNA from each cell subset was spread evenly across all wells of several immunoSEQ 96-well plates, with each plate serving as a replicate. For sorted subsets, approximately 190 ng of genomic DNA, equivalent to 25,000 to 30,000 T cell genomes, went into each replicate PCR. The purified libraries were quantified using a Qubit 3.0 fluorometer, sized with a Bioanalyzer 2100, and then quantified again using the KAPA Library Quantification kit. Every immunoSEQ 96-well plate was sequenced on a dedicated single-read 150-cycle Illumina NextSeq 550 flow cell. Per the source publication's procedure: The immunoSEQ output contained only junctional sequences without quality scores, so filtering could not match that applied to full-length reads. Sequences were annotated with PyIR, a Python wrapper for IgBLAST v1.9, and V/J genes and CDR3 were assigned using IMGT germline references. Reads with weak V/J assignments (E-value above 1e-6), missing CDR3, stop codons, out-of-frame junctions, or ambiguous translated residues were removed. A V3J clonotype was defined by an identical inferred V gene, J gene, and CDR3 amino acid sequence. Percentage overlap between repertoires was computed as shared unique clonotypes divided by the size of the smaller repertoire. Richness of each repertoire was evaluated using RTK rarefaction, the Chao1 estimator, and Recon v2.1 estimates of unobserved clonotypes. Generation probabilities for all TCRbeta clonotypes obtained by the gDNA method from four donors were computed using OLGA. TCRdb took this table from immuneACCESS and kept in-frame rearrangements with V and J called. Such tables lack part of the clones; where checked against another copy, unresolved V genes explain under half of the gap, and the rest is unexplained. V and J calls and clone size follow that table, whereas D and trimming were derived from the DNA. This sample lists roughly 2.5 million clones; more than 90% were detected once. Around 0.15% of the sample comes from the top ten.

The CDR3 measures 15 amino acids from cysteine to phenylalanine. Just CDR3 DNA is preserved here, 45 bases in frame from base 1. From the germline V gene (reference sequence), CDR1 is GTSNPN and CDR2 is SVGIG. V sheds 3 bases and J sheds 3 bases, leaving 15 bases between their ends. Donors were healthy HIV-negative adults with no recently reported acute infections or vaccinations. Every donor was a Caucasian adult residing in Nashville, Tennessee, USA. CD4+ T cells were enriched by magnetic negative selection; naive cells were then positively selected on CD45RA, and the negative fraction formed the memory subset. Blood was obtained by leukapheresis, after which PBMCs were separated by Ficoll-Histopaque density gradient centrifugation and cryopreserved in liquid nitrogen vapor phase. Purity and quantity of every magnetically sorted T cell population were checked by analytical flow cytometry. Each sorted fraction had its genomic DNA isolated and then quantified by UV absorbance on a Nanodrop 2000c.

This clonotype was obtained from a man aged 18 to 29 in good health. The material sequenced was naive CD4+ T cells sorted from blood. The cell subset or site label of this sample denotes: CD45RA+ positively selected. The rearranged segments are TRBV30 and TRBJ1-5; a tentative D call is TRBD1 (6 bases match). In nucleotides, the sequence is TGTGCCTGGAGGGCGGGGGCTGAGAACAATCAGCCCCAGCATTTT. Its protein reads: CAWRAGAENNQPQHF. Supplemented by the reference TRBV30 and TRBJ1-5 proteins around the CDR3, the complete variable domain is SQTIHQWPATLVQPVGSPLSLECTVEGTSNPNLYWYRQAAGRGLQLLFYSVGIGQISSEVPQNLSASRPQDRQFILSSKKLLLSDSGFYLCAWRAGAENNQPQHFGDGTRLSIL.